The next 6 T cell receptor beta chains were all read from a single sample in a study of vaccination and CD4 T cells after COVID-19. Their antigens are not known. With the Oncomine TCR Beta short-read assay, DNA from cultured CD4+ T cells was sequenced. Via MiXCR, TCRdb re-called the PCR reads, giving one row per CDR3 protein. The sample records some 9,300 distinct CDR3 sequences, around 45% being singletons. As for treatment: roughly 10-day PBMC culture with coronavirus spike peptide pools or control peptides (ViraFEST assay). The source material was CD4+ T cells from blood, cultured in vitro. The receptors derive from a human donor who had recovered from COVID-19.

V gene TRBV5-4 combines with J gene TRBJ1-4; 9 bases align to TRBD1. Unmatched junction bases numbered 6, after V lost 4 bases and J lost 5 bases. Germline values: CDR1 SGHNT, CDR2 YYREEE (reference sequence). The CDR3 covers 15 residues. CDR3 in DNA: TGTGCCAGCAGCGGCGCCGGACAGGGGAATGAAAAACTGTTTTTT. Its protein is CASSGAGQGNEKLFF.

The chain is built from TRBV20-1 and TRBJ2-3; 9 nucleotides line up with TRBD1. This CDR3 has 15 residues. V shed 6 bases and J 2 bases; nucleotides not matched to a gene: 9. The germline V gene encodes CDR1 DFQATT and CDR2 SNEGSKA (reference sequence). The CDR3 sequence is CSAPWTGAPTDTQYF. The CDR3 region has the DNA TGCAGTGCCCCCTGGACAGGGGCGCCCACAGATACGCAGTATTTT.

This chain joins TRBV24-1 and TRBJ2-3, with 11 bases that match TRBD2. The CDR3 has 16 amino acids. The germline V gene encodes CDR1 KGHDR and CDR2 SFDVKD. Germline trimming cut 4 bases from V and 3 bases from J; bases unmatched to any gene: 5. CDR3 coding DNA: TGTGCCACCAGTGACCCCGGACTAGCGGGTACAGATACGCAGTATTTT. Translating it yields CATSDPGLAGTDTQYF.

V gene TRBV12-3 or TRBV12-4 combines with J gene TRBJ1-5; 7 bases map to TRBD1. This CDR3 has 14 residues. V gave up 2 bases and J gave up 5 bases; unmatched junction bases: 3. CDR3 sequence (DNA): TGTGCCAGCAGTTTAAGGGGGCTGGATCAGCCCCAGCATTTT. Protein product: CASSLRGLDQPQHF.

This chain joins TRBV19 and TRBJ1-5, with D perhaps matching TRBD1 (5 bases). Between the trimmed V and J ends, which lost 4 bases and 4 bases, there was a span of 14 bases. The V gene's germline CDR1 is LNHDA and CDR2 SQIVND (reference sequence). There are 15 residues in the CDR3. DNA for the CDR3: TGTGCCAGTAGTACCGGATACGGGGGAAATCAGCCCCAGCATTTT. Protein: CASSTGYGGNQPQHF.

The chain carries TRBV4-2 and TRBJ1-1, with 7 bases that match TRBD1. The CDR3 is made up of 15 amino acids. In germline, CDR1 is LGHNA, CDR2 YNFKEQ. The V gene end was trimmed by 3 bases and the J gene end by 5 bases; junction bases not matched to a gene: 9. Here the CDR3 reads CASSHTGDSETEAFF. CDR3 bases: TGTGCCAGCAGCCACACAGGGGATTCGGAAACTGAAGCTTTCTTT.